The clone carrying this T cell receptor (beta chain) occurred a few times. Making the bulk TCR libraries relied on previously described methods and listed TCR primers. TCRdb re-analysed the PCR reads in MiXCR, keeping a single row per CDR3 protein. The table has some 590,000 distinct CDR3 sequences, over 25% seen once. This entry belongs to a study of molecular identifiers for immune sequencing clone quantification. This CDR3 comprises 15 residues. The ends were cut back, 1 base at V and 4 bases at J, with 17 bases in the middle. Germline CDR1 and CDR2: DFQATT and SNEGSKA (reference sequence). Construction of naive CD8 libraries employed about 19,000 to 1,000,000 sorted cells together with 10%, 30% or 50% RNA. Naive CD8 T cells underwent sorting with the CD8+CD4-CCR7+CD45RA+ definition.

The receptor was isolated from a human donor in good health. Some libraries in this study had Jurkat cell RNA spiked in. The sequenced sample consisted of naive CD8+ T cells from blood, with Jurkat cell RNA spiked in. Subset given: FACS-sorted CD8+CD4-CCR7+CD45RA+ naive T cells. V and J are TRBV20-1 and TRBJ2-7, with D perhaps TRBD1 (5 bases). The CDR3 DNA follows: TGCAGTGCTAGAGGAAGGGGTCAGATAACATACGAGCAGTACTTC. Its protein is CSARGRGQITYEQYF.